The present entry profiles one T cell receptor beta chain with its context. Its antigen is not identified. CDR3 length: 16 residues. V was clipped by 1 base and J by 3 bases, with 15 bases between them. Germline V gives CDR1 LNHDA, CDR2 SQIVND (reference sequence). Clones were sequenced by immunoSEQ multiplex PCR, and TCRdb holds only the in-frame ones, with some missing. The profile shows some 57,000 clones, roughly 88% of them singletons. The data are from a study of OX40 agonist ivuxolimab in advanced cancers. Background on the study: The patients' treatment was ivuxolimab, an agonistic anti-OX40 (CD134) antibody. With a range of roughly 23 to 85, age averaged approximately 60 years, and 75% to 90% were male. Enrollees could have had prior anti-PD-1, anti-PD-L1 or anti-CTLA-4 therapy, which about 40% had received. Findings and limits, study-wide: Expanded clones tended on average to be more numerous among CD8+ T cells than CD4+.

This sequence joins TRBV19 and TRBJ1-2; a possible D gene is TRBD1 (5 bases). The specimen was CD4+ or CD8+ T cells sorted from blood, collected in a trial of the OX40 agonist ivuxolimab. The receptor's source is an adult with an advanced solid tumor such as melanoma, head and neck, liver or kidney cancer. CDR3 protein: CASSIGVNRRYYGYTF. The CDR3 DNA reads TGTGCCAGTAGTATAGGGGTAAACAGGCGATACTATGGCTACACCTTC.